Listed here are 29 T cell receptor beta chains from one sample, sequenced in a study of cytomegalovirus exposure and HLA in healthy donors. PCR was performed using 60 Vbeta and 13 Jbeta primers. Repertoires were generated with immunoSEQ multiplex PCR, while TCRdb's copy carries only in-frame clones and drops some. The repertoire includes about 160,000 clones, approximately 81% of them detected once, and under 2% sits in the top ten. Sequences were obtained from PBMCs. These receptors all stem from a man aged 18 to 35 in good health and CMV-seronegative.

The chain joins TRBV7-9 to TRBJ1-1; 9 bases are shared with TRBD1. V was clipped by 8 bases and J by 2 bases; unmatched bases: 6. This CDR3 contains 14 residues. Germline CDR1 is SEHNR and CDR2 is FQNEAQ (reference sequence). The CDR3 DNA reads as TGTGCCAGCGACCGGGACAGGGCAAACACTGAAGCTTTCTTT. It specifies CASDRDRANTEAFF.

Written as DNA, the CDR3 is TGTGCCAGTACCGCCCCAGCCCAGGGGTTGCAGCCCCAGCATTTT. Translation: CASTAPAQGLQPQHF. This chain joins TRBV19 and TRBJ1-5, with D possibly being TRBD1 (6 bases). From germline, CDR1 is LNHDA and CDR2 SQIVND (reference sequence). The V gene lost 7 bases and the J gene lost 7 bases, with 20 bases spanning the gap. The CDR3 covers 15 residues.

A remark on this clone: In the same sample, other DNA sequences code for this CDR3. The genes are TRBV7-9 and TRBJ2-7; 10 bases agree with TRBD1. This CDR3 has 14 amino acids. V gave up 5 bases and J gave up 3 bases; unmatched junction bases: 4. CDR1 SEHNR and CDR2 FQNEAQ come from the germline V gene (reference sequence). The CDR3 bases are TGTGCCAGCAGCCCCGGGACAGGGGTCTACGAGCAGTACTTC. It encodes CASSPGTGVYEQYF.

In this sample, this clone turned up a few times. The V gene is TRBV19, the J gene TRBJ1-2, with a possible D match to TRBD1 (5 bases). CDR1 and CDR2 (germline): LNHDA, SQIVND (reference sequence). The CDR3 is 16 residues long. Deletions cut 2 bases from V and 6 bases from J, with 19 bases between. The CDR3 here is CASSIKLWGSKDGYTF. CDR3 in DNA: TGTGCCAGTAGTATAAAGTTATGGGGCAGTAAGGATGGCTACACCTTC.

The chain couples TRBV2 to TRBJ1-5; D gene uncertain. Germline-derived CDR1 and CDR2 are SNHLY and FYNNEI. Trimming pared 6 bases from V and 4 bases from J, leaving 16 bases between. The CDR3 consists of 15 residues. The CDR3 region is CASRGPPGVNQPQHF. CDR3 DNA sequence: TGTGCCAGCAGGGGTCCCCCCGGGGTTAATCAGCCCCAGCATTTT.

The genes are TRBV27 and TRBJ2-1, with TRBD2 as a possible D gene (5 bases). The CDR3 has 12 residues. Germline assignment: CDR1 MNHEY and CDR2 SMNVEV (reference sequence). The V gene lost 3 bases and the J gene lost 6 bases, with 6 bases spanning the gap. CDR3 region: CASSFSVNEQFF. The CDR3 region has the DNA TGTGCCAGCAGTTTTAGCGTCAATGAGCAGTTCTTC.

This clone was detected only once. The J gene is TRBJ1-1, the V gene TRBV6-5; perhaps TRBD1 as D (6 bases). There are 14 residues in the CDR3. CDR1 and CDR2 (germline): MNHEY, SVGAGI. Trimming cost V 7 bases and J 1 base, with 13 bases left between them. CDR3 sequence reads: CASNEGGGNTEAFF. In DNA, the CDR3 is TGTGCCAGCAACGAAGGGGGGGGGAACACTGAAGCTTTCTTT.

The chain couples TRBV6-5 to TRBJ2-1; TRBD2 matches 9 bases. This CDR3 is built from 16 residues. The germline gives CDR1 MNHEY, CDR2 SVGAGI. V was clipped by 4 bases and J by 3 bases; unmatched bases: 7. In nucleotides, the CDR3 is TGTGCCAGCAGTTCAGTTAGCGGGGGAAACTACAATGAGCAGTTCTTC. Its translation: CASSSVSGGNYNEQFF.

The CDR3 DNA reads TGTGCCAGCAGCGTAGGGGAGACTAGACTAGCGGGACGCGATACGCAGTATTTT. Its protein is CASSVGETRLAGRDTQYF. The chain combines TRBV9 with TRBJ2-3, with 11 bases identical to TRBD2. The CDR3 runs to 18 residues. Losses at the gene ends were 0 bases for V and 6 bases for J; bases not matched to a gene: 12. Germline V gene sequence: CDR1 SGDLS, CDR2 YYNGEE.

The chain links TRBV2 to TRBJ2-3, with D perhaps TRBD2 (5 bases). Germline V gene sequence: CDR1 SNHLY, CDR2 FYNNEI. There are 12 residues in the CDR3. V was shortened by 3 bases and J by 13 bases, with 14 bases between the two germline ends. CDR3 sequence reads: CASSDWTEYEYF. CDR3 bases: TGTGCCAGCAGTGACTGGACTGAATATGAGTATTTT.

The rearrangement joins TRBV11-2 to TRBJ2-3; 7 bases agree with TRBD1. CDR1 and CDR2 (germline): SGHAT, FQNNGV. The V and J ends lost 0 bases and 3 bases, in that order; junction bases with no gene match: 6. This CDR3 has 16 amino acids. The CDR3 loop is CASSLDLSGGTDTQYF. CDR3 nucleotide sequence: TGTGCCAGCAGCTTAGATCTGTCAGGGGGTACAGATACGCAGTATTTT. Full variable domain (remainder filled in from reference TRBV11-2 and TRBJ2-3): EAGVAQSPRYKIIEKRQSVAFWCNPISGHATLYWYQQILGQGPKLLIQFQNNGVVDDSQLPKDRFSAERLKGVDSTLKIQPAKLEDSAVYLCASSLDLSGGTDTQYFGPGTRLTVL.

V gene TRBV28 combines with J gene TRBJ2-7; D gene ambiguous. CDR1 is MDHEN and CDR2 is SYDVKM in the germline V gene. The V and J ends lost 3 bases and 3 bases respectively, with 18 bases between them. The CDR3 length is 16 residues. The CDR3 sequence is CASSFFSAATGYEQYF. The CDR3 DNA follows: TGTGCCAGCAGTTTTTTCTCGGCGGCTACGGGCTACGAGCAGTACTTC. Full variable domain (outside the CDR3, taken from reference TRBV28 and TRBJ2-7): DVKVTQSSRYLVKRTGEKVFLECVQDMDHENMFWYRQDPGLGLRLIYFSYDVKMKEKGDIPEGYSVSREKKERFSLILESASTNQTSMYLCASSFFSAATGYEQYFGPGTRLTVT.

The genes are TRBV28 and TRBJ2-7; 8 bases agree with TRBD2. The V gene's germline CDR1 is MDHEN and CDR2 SYDVKM. This CDR3 contains 13 residues. V was pared by 6 bases and J by 3 bases, with 4 bases of the junction left unmatched. Here the CDR3 reads CASRSGGVYEQYF. CDR3 bases: TGTGCCAGCAGGAGCGGGGGTGTCTACGAGCAGTACTTC.

The chain combines TRBV19 with TRBJ2-1; D may be TRBD2 (5 bases). CDR1 is LNHDA and CDR2 is SQIVND in the germline V gene (reference sequence). The V and J ends lost 3 bases and 0 bases respectively, with 12 bases between them. There are 16 residues in the CDR3. The CDR3 DNA reads TGTGCCAGTAGTATTCTACGGGGTCCCTCCTACAATGAGCAGTTCTTC. Translation gives CASSILRGPSYNEQFF.

The table lists this clone with a count of one. The J gene is TRBJ1-1, the V gene TRBV10-1, with D hard to call. This CDR3 spans 13 amino acids. V lost 4 bases, J lost 2 bases, and 8 bases lay in between. Germline V lookup: CDR1 WNHNN, CDR2 SYGVQD (reference sequence). DNA of the CDR3: TGCGCCAGCAGTGGGCCCGCAAACACTGAAGCTTTCTTT. This encodes CASSGPANTEAFF.

The rearrangement links TRBV21-1 to TRBJ2-5; the DNA was not used to check the table's D call, TRBD2. TRBV21-1 corresponds to a pseudogene. The CDR3 consists of 17 residues. The CDR3 DNA reads TGTGCCAGCAGCAAAGCGTTCGGGTCGGCAGTCCAAGAGACCCAGTACTTC. Translating it yields CASSKAFGSAVQETQYF.

The chain combines TRBV19 with TRBJ2-7; the match to TRBD1 covers 8 bases. Unmatched junction bases numbered 12, after V lost 5 bases and J lost 3 bases. CDR1 LNHDA and CDR2 SQIVND come from the germline V gene (reference sequence). The CDR3 is 16 residues long. Here the CDR3 DNA reads TGTGCCAGTAGTCCTTCGGCCAGGGGGCTCCACTACGAGCAGTACTTC. Translation gives CASSPSARGLHYEQYF.

This chain uses TRBV11-2 with TRBJ2-1; TRBD2 matches at 11 bases. Trimming took 2 bases from V and 4 from J; bases not matched to a gene: 7. This CDR3 has 17 residues. Germline lookup yields CDR1 SGHAT and CDR2 FQNNGV. CDR3 region: CASSLPLRLAGYNEQFF. CDR3 sequence (DNA): TGTGCCAGCAGCTTACCATTAAGACTAGCGGGGTACAATGAGCAGTTCTTC.

The genes are TRBV6-1 and TRBJ2-2, with D possibly being TRBD2 (5 bases). CDR1 and CDR2 (germline): MNHNS, SASEGT. The CDR3 has 15 residues. Trimming removed 1 base from V and 6 bases from J, with 12 bases in between. As DNA, the CDR3 is TGTGCCAGCAGTGAAGAGGTTGGGAGAGCCGGGGAGCTGTTTTTT. It codes for CASSEEVGRAGELFF.

This chain connects TRBV6-1 to TRBJ2-4; 7 nucleotides match TRBD2. The CDR3 is 16 residues long. Germline CDR1 is MNHNS and CDR2 is SASEGT. The V gene end was trimmed by 2 bases and the J gene end by 0 bases; junction bases not matched to a gene: 4. CDR3 residues: CASSERAGLAKNIQYF. In DNA form, the CDR3 reads TGTGCCAGCAGTGAACGAGCGGGACTAGCCAAAAACATTCAGTACTTC.

The rearrangement joins TRBV27 to TRBJ2-7; TRBD1 agrees at 7 bases. With V trimmed by 2 bases and J by 3 bases, 4 bases remained unmatched. Germline CDR1 reads MNHEY; CDR2 reads SMNVEV (reference sequence). The CDR3 runs to 14 residues. The chain's CDR3 is CASSLNRGSYEQYF. As DNA, the CDR3 is TGTGCCAGCAGTTTAAACAGGGGAAGCTACGAGCAGTACTTC.

This clone was seen a single time. J is TRBJ1-2 and V is TRBV5-6; D remains unclear. The CDR3 extends over 13 amino acids. Germline V CDR1 and CDR2: SGHDT, YYEEEE. V was trimmed by 2 bases and J by 2 bases, leaving 7 bases between them. The CDR3 protein is CASSFGSNYGYTF. CDR3 DNA: TGTGCCAGCAGCTTCGGGTCCAACTATGGCTACACCTTC.

The V gene is TRBV28, the J gene TRBJ1-6, with D possibly TRBD1 on 6 matching bases. V lost 5 bases, J lost 11 bases, and 13 bases lay in between. Germline V gene sequence: CDR1 MDHEN, CDR2 SYDVKM. The CDR3 runs 13 residues. The CDR3 loop reads CASSPGTTAPLHF. CDR3 coding DNA: TGTGCCAGCAGTCCCGGGACAACGGCACCCCTCCACTTT.

The chain joins TRBV7-2 to TRBJ2-6, with a possible D match to TRBD2 (6 bases). Trimming took 3 bases from V and 8 from J, leaving 17 bases between them. The CDR3 totals 16 residues. Germline values: CDR1 SGHTA, CDR2 FQGNSA. CDR3 coding DNA: TGTGCCAGCAGCTTTTCCCGCGGGAAAGGGTCCAACGTCCTGACTTTC. Amino acids: CASSFSRGKGSNVLTF.

The table lists this clone with a count of one. V gene TRBV25-1 combines with J gene TRBJ1-2, with TRBD1 as a possible D gene (6 bases). The V end was cut by 1 base, the J end by 5 bases, with 17 bases between. The CDR3 length is 16 residues. Germline assignment: CDR1 MGHDK and CDR2 SYGVNS. CDR3 bases: TGTGCCAGCAGTGAATCAACCAGGGGAAGTATATATGGCTACACCTTC. This encodes CASSESTRGSIYGYTF.

V is TRBV11-2 and J is TRBJ2-3; D possibly corresponds to TRBD2 (7 bases). CDR3 length: 16 residues. V lost 1 base and J lost 5, with 16 bases in between. Germline CDR1 reads SGHAT; CDR2 reads FQNNGV. The CDR3 region has the DNA TGTGCCAGCAGCTTAGGGGGGGGCTATCCTAGAGATACGCAGTATTTT. Translated: CASSLGGGYPRDTQYF.

The V and J genes are TRBV28 and TRBJ2-1; 12 bases line up with TRBD2. Germline trimming cut 5 bases from V and 8 bases from J; bases unmatched to any gene: 13. CDR1 and CDR2 (germline): MDHEN, SYDVKM. The length of the CDR3 is 17 residues. CDR3 nucleotide sequence: TGTGCCAGCAGTACCCGACTAGCGGGAGCTCAGGGAGATGAGCAGTTCTTC. This codes for CASSTRLAGAQGDEQFF.

The chain is built from TRBV30 and TRBJ1-5; TRBD1 matches at 8 bases. The CDR3 is 19 amino acids. V lost 2 bases and J lost 0; bases outside the gene matches: 15. The germline gives CDR1 GTSNPN, CDR2 SVGIG (reference sequence). The CDR3 protein is CAWSSPGQVQGYSNQPQHF. Written as DNA, the CDR3 is TGTGCCTGGAGTTCCCCGGGACAGGTTCAGGGTTATAGCAATCAGCCCCAGCATTTT.

The rearrangement joins TRBV2 to TRBJ1-1; 8 positions match TRBD1. Trimming removed 6 bases from V and 8 bases from J; junction bases left unmatched: 14. The CDR3 runs 15 residues. Germline V gene data show CDR1 as SNHLY and CDR2 as FYNNEI. CDR3 in DNA: TGTGCCAGCAGGGTGGACAGGGAGTTAAACAGAGAAGCTTTCTTT. Translating gives CASRVDRELNREAFF.